Given below is one TCR beta chain in context. Its antigen is currently unknown. This sample is drawn from a study of radiotherapy plus CTLA-4 blockade in lung cancer. The CDR3 is 9 amino acids. Study-level findings and limits: Early shifts in blood T cell clones, with interferon-beta, reportedly predicted response best. Peripheral blood showed expansion of tumor-derived TCR clones after radiotherapy and ipilimumab.

Lung cancer patients with chemo-refractory metastatic non-small-cell disease were given focal radiation plus CTLA-4 blockade with ipilimumab. Using immunoSEQ multiplex PCR, the repertoire was profiled, and TCRdb retains in-frame clones only, with some absent. The sample contains some 64,000 clones, less than 85% of which appear only once. The TCR comes from a human donor with non-small cell lung cancer whose response to radiotherapy plus ipilimumab could not be evaluated. Some clones in this sample may be carry-over from other donors' samples. The sequencing used peripheral blood, collected from a patient treated with radiotherapy plus ipilimumab. This chain uses TRBV21-1 with TRBJ2-7; the tabulated D call, TRBD2, remains unverified against the DNA. TRBV21-1 is a listed pseudogene. CDR3 nucleotide sequence: TGTGCCAGCCCGGGAGGGAATGACTTC. Protein product: CASPGGNDF.